This T cell receptor beta chain is drawn from a study of blood T cell repertoires in COVID-19. Study information: Sources were T cells, B-cell-depleted T cells, or PBMCs; the material itself was cDNA or gDNA.

CDR1 and CDR2 from the germline V gene are LNHDA and SQIVND (reference sequence). With 2 bases clipped from V and 3 bases from J, the junction kept 4 bases outside the gene matches. There are 16 residues in the CDR3. There are a few counts of this clone. How the authors handled the data: Reference gene primer amplification yielded estimated nucleated cell counts. TCRdb's copy holds only in-frame clones and misses some; the assay was immunoSEQ multiplex PCR. Clonal size and the V and J genes are those of that table, whereas D and trimming came from the DNA. The sample shows about 100,000 clones, over 65% of them seen only once.

Sequences were obtained from peripheral blood. The chain is built from TRBV19 and TRBJ1-6, with TRBD1 matching over 7 bases. The source is a man aged 55 to 70 with acute or convalescent COVID-19. The CDR3 sequence: CASSISTGSYNSPLHF. CDR3 nucleotides: TGTGCCAGTAGTATATCGACAGGGAGCTATAATTCACCCCTCCACTTT.